Listed below are T cell receptor beta chains from one sample, sequenced in a study of tumor and adjacent non-tumor tissue in lung cancer. TCRdb processed the multiplex PCR reads anew with MiXCR; each CDR3 protein has one entry. The repertoire holds approximately 150,000 distinct CDR3 sequences, with about 71% as singletons. The sequencing sample was made of lung tumor tissue. These receptors were obtained from a man aged 55 to 70 with small cell lung cancer. Each CDR3 is given with its conserved first and last residue. Each record gives: CDR3 length, J gene, V gene, clone size, D gene, CDR3 DNA, CDR3 protein. The D gene is left open where the match is weak. Some rows have no size entry. The others give once, few or many, or a class for an expanded clone.

18 | TRBJ2-3 | TRBV4-2 | NA | NA | TGTACCAGCAGCCCAGGCGAGGGATACGGGTGGAGCACAGATACGCAGTATTTT | CTSSPGEGYGWSTDTQYF
15 | TRBJ1-1 | TRBV6-5 | NA | NA | TGTGCCAGCAGTGGCCGGGGCGGGGGACTCTTGGAACCTTTCTTT | CASSGRGGGLLEPFF
13 | TRBJ2-3 | TRBV11-2 | medium-sized | NA | TGTGCCAGCAGCTTTGGCAGCACAGATACGCAGTATTTT | CASSFGSTDTQYF
12 | TRBJ1-1 | TRBV6-1 | few | NA | TGTGCCTCTCTTACAGGGAACACTGAAGCTTTCTTT | CASLTGNTEAFF
15 | TRBJ2-1 | TRBV12-3/TRBV12-4 | NA | TRBD2 | TGTGCCACCAGTAGACTAGAGGGAGGGAACAATGAGCAGTTCTTC | CATSRLEGGNNEQFF
11 | TRBJ1-2 | TRBV20-1 | many | NA | TGCAGTGCGTGGGACACCTATGGCTACACCTTC | CSAWDTYGYTF
12 | TRBJ1-5 | TRBV11-3 | NA | NA | TGTGCCACCAGCATAGGGCGGGCCCAGCAGCATTTT | CATSIGRAQQHF
17 | TRBJ2-3 | TRBV5-4 | many | TRBD2 | TGTGCCAGCAGCTGGGGGCCCTCTAGCGGGTTGGCAGATACGCAGTATTTT | CASSWGPSSGLADTQYF
14 | TRBJ2-1 | TRBV20-1 | many | NA | TGCAGTGCTCCCAAGCGGGTCTCCTACAATGAGCAGTTCTTC | CSAPKRVSYNEQFF
17 | TRBJ1-1 | TRBV20-1 | NA | NA | TGCAGTACGGTGGTCCCGGTGACGGGACTTATGAACACTGAAGCTTTCTTT | CSTVVPVTGLMNTEAFF
13 | TRBJ1-2 | TRBV6-1 | NA | NA | TGTGCCAGCAGTATACGGACTGATTATGGCTGCACCTTC | CASSIRTDYGCTF
15 | TRBJ2-5 | TRBV20-1 | NA | TRBD2 | TGTAGTGCAACGACTAGCGGAAGGGGGGCAGAGGCCCAGAACTTC | CSATTSGRGAEAQNF
14 | TRBJ2-7 | TRBV29-1 | NA | TRBD1 | TGCAGCGTACAGGGGAGAGGAGATTCCTACGTGCAGTACTTC | CSVQGRGDSYVQYF
12 | TRBJ2-3 | TRBV29-1 | NA | NA | TGCAGCGTTATAGGTTTCACAGATACGCAGTATTTT | CSVIGFTDTQYF
15 | TRBJ2-1 | TRBV5-6 | NA | TRBD2 | TGTGCCAGCAGCTGGGGGACTAGCGGGGACAATGAGCAGCTCTTC | CASSWGTSGDNEQLF
16 | TRBJ2-1 | TRBV6-1 | NA | NA | TGTGCCGGCAGTGAAGCGCTGGCAGGCCTTTACAATGAGCAGTTCTTC | CAGSEALAGLYNEQFF
15 | TRBJ2-3 | TRBV11-1 | NA | TRBD1 | TGTGACAGCAGCGTCCAGGGACAGTACACAGTTACGCAGTATTTT | CDSSVQGQYTVTQYF
17 | TRBJ2-4 | TRBV6-2/TRBV6-3 | many | NA | TGTGCCAGCAGTTACAGCTTGAAGGACCGTTCCTCGGACATTCAGTACTTC | CASSYSLKDRSSDIQYF
14 | TRBJ1-2 | TRBV6-2/TRBV6-3 | many | TRBD1 | TGTGCCAGCAGTTACTCGACAGGGGCCTATGGCTACACCTTC | CASSYSTGAYGYTF
16 | TRBJ2-2 | TRBV11-2 | few | TRBD2 | TGTGCGAGCAGCCTGCTAGCGGGAGTGAACACCTGGGAGCTGTTTTTT | CASSLLAGVNTWELFF
13 | TRBJ2-5 | TRBV7-8 | many | NA | TGTGCCAGCAGCCAAAAGGCCCAAGAGACCCAGTACTTC | CASSQKAQETQYF